This TCR beta chain was sequenced for a study of identifying expanded T cells in peripheral blood. This clone was counted a single time. The antigen remains undetermined. Collection occurred without any documented infections or immune events in donors. Libraries were prepared by immunoSEQ multiplex PCR; TCRdb keeps only in-frame clonotypes and omits some of them. The sample consists of roughly 61,000 clones, more than 70% of them appearing once. The CDR3 covers 14 residues. Unmatched junction bases numbered 8, after V lost 5 bases and J lost 5 bases. The V gene's germline CDR1 is PRHDT and CDR2 FYEKMQ (reference sequence). Study-wide points: Over two and four weeks, about 15 and 19 clones changed, versus approximately 1.1 between replicates.

This chain connects TRBV13 to TRBJ2-5, with 7 bases identical to TRBD2. The sequence came from a person aged 18-69 years in good health. The sequenced sample was blood. The CDR3 region has the DNA TGTGCCAGCAGCCGAGCCGGGACTATGGAGACCCAGTACTTC. It encodes CASSRAGTMETQYF.